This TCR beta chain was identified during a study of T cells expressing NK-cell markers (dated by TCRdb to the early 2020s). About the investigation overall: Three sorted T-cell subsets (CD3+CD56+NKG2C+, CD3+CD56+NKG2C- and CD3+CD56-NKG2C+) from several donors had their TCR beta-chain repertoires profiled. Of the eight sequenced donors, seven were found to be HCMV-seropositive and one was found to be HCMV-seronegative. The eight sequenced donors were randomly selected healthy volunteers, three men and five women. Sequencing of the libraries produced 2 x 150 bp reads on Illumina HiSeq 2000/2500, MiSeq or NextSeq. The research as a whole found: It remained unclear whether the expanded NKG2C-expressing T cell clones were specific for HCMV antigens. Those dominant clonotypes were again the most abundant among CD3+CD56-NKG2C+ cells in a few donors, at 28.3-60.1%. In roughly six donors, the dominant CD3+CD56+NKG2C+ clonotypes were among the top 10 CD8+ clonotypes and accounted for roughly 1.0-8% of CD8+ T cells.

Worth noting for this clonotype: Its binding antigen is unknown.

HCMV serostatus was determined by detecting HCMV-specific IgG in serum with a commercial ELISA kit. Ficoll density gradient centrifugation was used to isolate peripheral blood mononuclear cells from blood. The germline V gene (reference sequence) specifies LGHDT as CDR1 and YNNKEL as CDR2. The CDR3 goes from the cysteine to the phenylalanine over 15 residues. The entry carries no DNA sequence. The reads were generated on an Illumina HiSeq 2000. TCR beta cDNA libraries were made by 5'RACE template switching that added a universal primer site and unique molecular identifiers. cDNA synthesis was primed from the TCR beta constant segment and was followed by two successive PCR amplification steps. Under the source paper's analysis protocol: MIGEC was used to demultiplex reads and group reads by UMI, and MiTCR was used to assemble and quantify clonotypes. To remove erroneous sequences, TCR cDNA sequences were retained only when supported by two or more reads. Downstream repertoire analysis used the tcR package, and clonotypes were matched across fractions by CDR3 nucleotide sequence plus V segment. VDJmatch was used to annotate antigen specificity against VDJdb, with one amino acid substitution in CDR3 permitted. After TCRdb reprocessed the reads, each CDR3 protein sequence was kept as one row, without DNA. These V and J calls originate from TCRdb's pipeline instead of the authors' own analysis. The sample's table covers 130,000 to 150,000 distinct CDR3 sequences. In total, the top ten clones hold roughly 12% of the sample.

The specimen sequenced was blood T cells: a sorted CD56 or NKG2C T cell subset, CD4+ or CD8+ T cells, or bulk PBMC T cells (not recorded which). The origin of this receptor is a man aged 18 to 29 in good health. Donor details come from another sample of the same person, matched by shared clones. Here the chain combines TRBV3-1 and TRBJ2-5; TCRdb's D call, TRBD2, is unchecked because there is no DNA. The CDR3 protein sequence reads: CASSQGNGPKETQYF.